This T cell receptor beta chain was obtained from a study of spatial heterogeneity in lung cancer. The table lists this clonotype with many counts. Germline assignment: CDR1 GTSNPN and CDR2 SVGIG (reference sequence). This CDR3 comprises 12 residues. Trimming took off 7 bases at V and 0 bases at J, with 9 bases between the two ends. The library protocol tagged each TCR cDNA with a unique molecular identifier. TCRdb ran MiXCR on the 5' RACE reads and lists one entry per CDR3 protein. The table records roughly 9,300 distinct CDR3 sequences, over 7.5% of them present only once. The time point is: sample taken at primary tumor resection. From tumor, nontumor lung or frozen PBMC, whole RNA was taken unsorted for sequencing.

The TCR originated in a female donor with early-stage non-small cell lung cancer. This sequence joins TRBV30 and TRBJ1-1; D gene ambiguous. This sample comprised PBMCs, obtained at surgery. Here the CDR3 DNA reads TGTGCCTTCTCCAGTATGAACACTGAAGCTTTCTTT. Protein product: CAFSSMNTEAFF.